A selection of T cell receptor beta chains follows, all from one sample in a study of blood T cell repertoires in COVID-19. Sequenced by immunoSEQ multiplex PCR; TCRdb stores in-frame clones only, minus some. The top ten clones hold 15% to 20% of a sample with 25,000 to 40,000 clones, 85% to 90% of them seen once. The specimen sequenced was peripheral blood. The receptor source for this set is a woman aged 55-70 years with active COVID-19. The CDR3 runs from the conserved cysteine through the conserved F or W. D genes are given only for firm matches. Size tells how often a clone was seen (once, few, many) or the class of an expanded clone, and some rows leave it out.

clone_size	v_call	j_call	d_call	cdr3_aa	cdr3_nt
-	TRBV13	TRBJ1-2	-	CASSAPGEANYGYTF	TGTGCCAGCAGCGCCCCAGGCGAAGCTAACTATGGCTACACCTTC
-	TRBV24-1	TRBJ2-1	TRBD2	CATSDRGVAGPSYNEQFF	TGTGCCACCAGTGATAGAGGCGTAGCGGGTCCCTCCTACAATGAGCAGTTCTTC
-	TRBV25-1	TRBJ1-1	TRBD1	CASRPQDREEAFF	TGTGCCAGCAGACCACAGGACAGGGAAGAAGCTTTCTTT
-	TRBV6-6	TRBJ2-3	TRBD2	CASSFTGGGSDTQYF	TGTGCCAGCAGCTTTACGGGCGGGGGGTCAGATACGCAGTATTTT
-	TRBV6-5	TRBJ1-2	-	CASRGLGGYGYTF	TGTGCCAGCAGGGGCCTGGGGGGGTATGGCTACACCTTC
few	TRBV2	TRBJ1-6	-	CASSDQWNSPLHF	TGTGCCAGCAGTGACCAGTGGAATTCACCCCTCCACTTT
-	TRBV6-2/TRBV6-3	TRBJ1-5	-	CASSYSRFAGKNYRGEPQHF	TGTGCCAGCAGTTACTCGAGGTTTGCGGGCAAAAATTACCGTGGGGAGCCCCAGCATTTT
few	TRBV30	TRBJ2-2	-	CAWSSSGGLTGELFF	TGTGCCTGGAGCTCCTCTGGGGGCCTCACCGGGGAGCTGTTTTTT
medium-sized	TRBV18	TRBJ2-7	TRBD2	CASSPRLAGNEQYF	TGTGCCAGCTCACCACGCCTAGCGGGGAACGAGCAGTACTTC
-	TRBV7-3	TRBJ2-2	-	CASSRTRNTGELFF	TGTGCCAGCAGCCGCACTAGGAACACCGGGGAGCTGTTTTTT
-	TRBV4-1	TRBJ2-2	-	CASSKGTAVRAGELFF	TGCGCCAGCAGCAAGGGAACAGCCGTGAGGGCCGGGGAGCTGTTTTTT
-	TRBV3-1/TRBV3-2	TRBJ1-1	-	CASSRKGGDTEAFF	TGTGCCAGCAGCCGAAAGGGGGGGGACACTGAAGCTTTCTTT
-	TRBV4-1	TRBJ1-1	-	CASSQDMQLNTEAFF	TGCGCCAGCAGCCAAGATATGCAGTTAAACACTGAAGCTTTCTTT
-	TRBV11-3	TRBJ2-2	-	CASSSAGATGELFF	TGTGCCAGCAGCTCAGCAGGGGCAACCGGGGAGCTGTTTTTT
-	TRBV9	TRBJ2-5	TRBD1	CASSPRDRGRLETQYF	TGTGCCAGCAGCCCCCGGGACAGGGGGCGCTTAGAGACCCAGTACTTC
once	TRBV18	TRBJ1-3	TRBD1	CASSGDRKTTIYF	TGTGCCAGCTCAGGGGACAGAAAAACCACCATATATTTT
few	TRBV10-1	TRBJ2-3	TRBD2	CASSPGTSPDTQYF	TGCGCCAGCAGCCCTGGGACTAGCCCAGATACGCAGTATTTT
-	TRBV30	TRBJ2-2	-	CARTRGGGRTGELFF	TGTGCCCGGACAAGGGGAGGGGGACGCACCGGGGAGCTGTTTTTT
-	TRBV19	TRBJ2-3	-	CASSSGLAFTDTQYF	TGTGCCAGTAGTTCCGGGCTAGCGTTCACAGATACGCAGTATTTT
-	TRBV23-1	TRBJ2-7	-	CASFPLRGYEQYF	TGCGCCAGCTTTCCCCTCCGGGGCTACGAGCAGTACTTC
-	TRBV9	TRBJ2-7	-	CASSVASGGPYEQYF	TGTGCCAGCAGCGTAGCCTCAGGGGGGCCCTACGAGCAGTACTTC
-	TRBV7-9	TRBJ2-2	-	CASSSLVAGELFF	TGTGCCAGCAGCTCCTTAGTTGCCGGGGAGCTGTTTTTT
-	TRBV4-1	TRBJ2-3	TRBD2	CASSRGGGSGLDTQYF	TGCGCCAGCAGCAGGGGCGGCGGGAGCGGATTAGATACGCAGTATTTT
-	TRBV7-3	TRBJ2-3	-	CASSPARGNTQYF	TGTGCCAGCAGCCCAGCACGGGGAAATACGCAGTATTTT
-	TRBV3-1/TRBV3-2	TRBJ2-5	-	CASSPASRSEETQYF	TGTGCCAGCAGCCCTGCGTCTAGGTCGGAAGAGACCCAGTACTTC
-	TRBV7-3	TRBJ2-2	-	CASSLGHIAGELFF	TGTGCCAGCAGCTTAGGGCATATCGCCGGGGAGCTGTTTTTT
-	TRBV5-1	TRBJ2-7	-	CASSPGQGRDEQYF	TGCGCCAGCAGCCCAGGTCAGGGGCGGGACGAGCAGTACTTC
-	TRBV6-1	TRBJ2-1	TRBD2	CASSDMGLAGYNEQFF	TGTGCCAGCAGTGACATGGGACTAGCGGGGTACAATGAGCAGTTCTTC
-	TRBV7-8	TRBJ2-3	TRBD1	CASTSSPETGDTDTQYF	TGTGCCAGCACCTCCTCTCCTGAAACAGGGGACACAGATACGCAGTATTTT
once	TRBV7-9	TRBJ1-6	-	CASSSKGASPLHF	TGTGCCAGCAGCTCTAAAGGGGCTTCACCCCTCCACTTT